This T cell receptor beta chain was recorded in a study of T cell changes during pregnancy in multiple sclerosis. Per the germline V gene, CDR1 is MRHNA and CDR2 is SNTAGT. With 7 bases clipped from V and 4 bases from J, the junction kept 9 bases outside the gene matches. The CDR3 extends over 15 amino acids. Using immunoSEQ multiplex PCR, the repertoire was profiled, and TCRdb retains in-frame clones only, with some absent. The sample yields 80,000 to 100,000 clones, 91% seen once. Sample: peripheral blood, taken after pregnancy. The chain links TRBV6-4 to TRBJ1-2; 10 positions agree with TRBD1. The clonotype comes from a female donor in good health, enrolled as a control in a pregnancy study. CDR3 DNA: TGTGCCAGCAACCCTGACAGGGGGCTTGGCTATGGCTACACCTTC. Translation gives CASNPDRGLGYGYTF.